This TCR beta chain was recovered during a study of blood T cell repertoires in COVID-19. Study as a whole: Sample material is recorded as cDNA or gDNA derived from T cells, B-cell-depleted T cells, or PBMCs.

This CDR3 has 15 residues. The germline CDR1 and CDR2 sequences are SNHLY and FYNNEI. V lost 6 bases and J lost 5; bases outside the gene matches: 6. As processed by the authors: Reference gene primer amplification yielded estimated nucleated cell counts. Profiled with immunoSEQ multiplex PCR; TCRdb holds only in-frame clones, not every one. V and J calls and clone size follow that table, whereas D and trimming were derived from the DNA. The sample has over 65,000 clones, 86% seen once. The receptor comes from a man aged 45-65 years with active or convalescent COVID-19. This chain links TRBV2 with TRBJ1-6; 8 bases align to TRBD1. The sample comprised peripheral blood. DNA for the CDR3: TGTGCCAGCAGCCTCAGGGGGCGAGATAATTCACCCCTCCACTTT. This encodes CASSLRGRDNSPLHF.